Listed below are T cell receptor beta chains from one sample, sequenced in a study of glioma-infiltrating T cells. MiXCR, applied by TCRdb to the multiplex PCR reads, yields one record per CDR3 protein. The sample records some 110,000 distinct CDR3 sequences, roughly 24% being singletons. The sequenced sample was glioma tissue, nonneoplastic brain tissue, or PBMCs (not recorded which). The receptors stem from a human donor with low-grade glioma or glioblastoma, undergoing nonglioma brain surgery, or in good health (not recorded which). Both conserved end residues are part of each CDR3. Fields, in order: D gene, clone size, V gene, J gene, CDR3 protein, CDR3 DNA. D genes are given only for firm matches. Clone size is given for some rows only: seen once, a few or many times, or a class if the clone is expanded.

d_call: -; clone_size: few; v_call: TRBV29-1; j_call: TRBJ2-7; cdr3_aa: CSVAPEAPYEQYF; cdr3_nt: TGCAGCGTTGCACCCGAAGCTCCCTACGAGCAGTACTTC
d_call: -; clone_size: -; v_call: TRBV5-4; j_call: TRBJ2-3; cdr3_aa: CASSLEEGSTDKQYF; cdr3_nt: TGTGCCAGCAGCTTAGAAGAAGGAAGCACAGATAAGCAGTATTTT
d_call: TRBD1; clone_size: many; v_call: TRBV7-2; j_call: TRBJ2-7; cdr3_aa: CASSLVGGQGTYEQYF; cdr3_nt: TGTGCCAGCAGCTTAGTCGGGGGACAGGGGACCTACGAGCAGTACTTC
d_call: -; clone_size: many; v_call: TRBV7-9; j_call: TRBJ2-2; cdr3_aa: CASTGFTGELFF; cdr3_nt: TGTGCCAGCACGGGGTTCACCGGGGAGCTGTTTTTT
d_call: -; clone_size: many; v_call: TRBV11-2; j_call: TRBJ2-2; cdr3_aa: CASSLGGNTGELFF; cdr3_nt: TGTGCCAGCAGCTTAGGAGGAAACACCGGGGAGCTGTTTTTT
d_call: TRBD2; clone_size: few; v_call: TRBV4-1; j_call: TRBJ2-3; cdr3_aa: CASSQGSGRTEDTQYF; cdr3_nt: TGCGCCAGCAGCCAAGGCAGCGGGAGGACGGAAGATACGCAGTATTTT
d_call: -; clone_size: many; v_call: TRBV19; j_call: TRBJ2-5; cdr3_aa: CASGWGTETQYF; cdr3_nt: TGTGCCAGCGGCTGGGGGACAGAGACCCAGTACTTC
d_call: -; clone_size: many; v_call: TRBV10-3; j_call: TRBJ1-2; cdr3_aa: CAISRRGGQVNYGYTF; cdr3_nt: TGTGCCATCAGTCGCCGAGGAGGGCAAGTTAACTATGGCTACACCTTC
d_call: TRBD2; clone_size: many; v_call: TRBV20-1; j_call: TRBJ2-1; cdr3_aa: CSADGLAGVGGEQFF; cdr3_nt: TGCAGTGCCGACGGACTAGCGGGAGTGGGGGGGGAGCAGTTCTTC
d_call: -; clone_size: many; v_call: TRBV6-1; j_call: TRBJ2-7; cdr3_aa: CASSEAAAGRRGYEQYF; cdr3_nt: TGTGCCAGCAGTGAAGCCGCCGCCGGGCGCCGCGGGTACGAGCAGTACTTC
d_call: -; clone_size: many; v_call: TRBV28; j_call: TRBJ2-4; cdr3_aa: CASSRRDLAKNIQYF; cdr3_nt: TGTGCCAGCAGTAGAAGGGACCTAGCCAAAAACATTCAGTACTTC
d_call: -; clone_size: many; v_call: TRBV28; j_call: TRBJ2-3; cdr3_aa: CASREGPQSTDTQYF; cdr3_nt: TGTGCCAGCAGGGAAGGACCGCAAAGCACAGATACGCAGTATTTT
d_call: -; clone_size: few; v_call: TRBV19; j_call: TRBJ1-2; cdr3_aa: CATNWGANYGYTF; cdr3_nt: TGTGCCACCAACTGGGGAGCTAACTATGGCTACACCTTC
d_call: TRBD2; clone_size: many; v_call: TRBV12-3/TRBV12-4; j_call: TRBJ2-1; cdr3_aa: CASSLSGIYNEQFF; cdr3_nt: TGTGCCAGCAGCCTTAGCGGGATCTACAATGAGCAGTTCTTC
d_call: TRBD2; clone_size: many; v_call: TRBV12-3/TRBV12-4; j_call: TRBJ2-7; cdr3_aa: CASGTSFSYEQYF; cdr3_nt: TGTGCCAGCGGGACTAGTTTTTCCTACGAGCAGTACTTC
d_call: TRBD1; clone_size: many; v_call: TRBV28; j_call: TRBJ2-1; cdr3_aa: CASSSTGTGNNEQFF; cdr3_nt: TGTGCCAGCAGTTCTACCGGGACAGGGAACAATGAGCAGTTCTTC
d_call: -; clone_size: -; v_call: TRBV5-1; j_call: TRBJ2-2; cdr3_aa: CASSLRQPNTGELFF; cdr3_nt: TGCGCCAGCAGCTTGCGTCAGCCAAACACCGGGGAGCTGTTTTTT
d_call: -; clone_size: -; v_call: TRBV3-1; j_call: TRBJ1-6; cdr3_aa: CASSQGGTGSPHHF; cdr3_nt: TGTGCCAGCAGCCAAGGAGGGACGGGGTCACCCCACCACTTT
d_call: -; clone_size: many; v_call: TRBV11-2; j_call: TRBJ2-3; cdr3_aa: CASSFRGPTDTQYF; cdr3_nt: TGTGCCAGCAGCTTTAGAGGGCCTACAGATACGCAGTATTTT
d_call: TRBD2; clone_size: many; v_call: TRBV2; j_call: TRBJ2-1; cdr3_aa: CASSELAFGSYNEQFF; cdr3_nt: TGTGCCAGCAGCGAACTAGCGTTCGGCTCCTACAATGAGCAGTTCTTC
d_call: TRBD2; clone_size: many; v_call: TRBV4-3; j_call: TRBJ2-1; cdr3_aa: CASSQVPSGSLSVYNEQFF; cdr3_nt: TGCGCCAGCAGCCAAGTGCCTAGCGGGAGTCTTAGTGTCTACAATGAGCAGTTCTTC
d_call: -; clone_size: few; v_call: TRBV6-1; j_call: TRBJ2-5; cdr3_aa: CASSDLDFLQETQYF; cdr3_nt: TGTGCCAGCAGCGATCTGGACTTTTTACAAGAGACCCAGTACTTC
d_call: -; clone_size: -; v_call: TRBV2; j_call: TRBJ2-7; cdr3_aa: CASRQVLGGYEQYF; cdr3_nt: TGTGCCAGCAGACAGGTTCTGGGGGGCTACGAGCAGTACTTC
d_call: -; clone_size: many; v_call: TRBV4-3; j_call: TRBJ2-7; cdr3_aa: CASSQDGQGFYEQYF; cdr3_nt: TGCGCCAGCAGCCAAGACGGGCAGGGGTTTTACGAGCAGTACTTC
d_call: TRBD1; clone_size: few; v_call: TRBV12-3/TRBV12-4; j_call: TRBJ2-7; cdr3_aa: CASSLHRGPSSYEQYF; cdr3_nt: TGTGCCAGCAGTTTACACAGGGGCCCCAGCTCCTACGAGCAGTACTTC
d_call: TRBD2; clone_size: -; v_call: TRBV10-3; j_call: TRBJ2-1; cdr3_aa: CAIAAGISYNEQFF; cdr3_nt: TGTGCCATCGCAGCGGGAATATCCTACAATGAGCAGTTCTTC
d_call: TRBD2; clone_size: many; v_call: TRBV20-1; j_call: TRBJ2-7; cdr3_aa: CSARSSGSSYEQYF; cdr3_nt: TGCAGTGCTAGATCTAGCGGGAGTTCCTACGAGCAGTACTTC
d_call: -; clone_size: few; v_call: TRBV29-1; j_call: TRBJ2-1; cdr3_aa: CSVFILSLGNEQFF; cdr3_nt: TGCAGCGTATTCATCCTTAGTCTCGGCAATGAGCAGTTCTTC
d_call: -; clone_size: few; v_call: TRBV7-9; j_call: TRBJ2-7; cdr3_aa: CASSPQDNYEQYF; cdr3_nt: TGTGCCAGCAGCCCCCAGGACAACTACGAGCAGTACTTC
d_call: -; clone_size: -; v_call: TRBV7-2; j_call: TRBJ2-3; cdr3_aa: CASSLAGRRGGTDTQYF; cdr3_nt: TGTGCCAGCAGCTTAGCGGGGCGGCGGGGAGGCACAGATACGCAGTATTTT
d_call: -; clone_size: many; v_call: TRBV19; j_call: TRBJ2-2; cdr3_aa: CASSMLTAGWHTGELFF; cdr3_nt: TGTGCCAGTAGTATGTTGACTGCCGGGTGGCACACCGGGGAGCTGTTTTTT
d_call: -; clone_size: -; v_call: TRBV29-1; j_call: TRBJ2-1; cdr3_aa: CSVGFEGYNEQFF; cdr3_nt: TGCAGCGTTGGGTTTGAGGGGTACAATGAGCAGTTCTTC
d_call: -; clone_size: many; v_call: TRBV6-2/TRBV6-3; j_call: TRBJ1-1; cdr3_aa: CASSYDRLNTEAFF; cdr3_nt: TGTGCCAGCAGTTACGACAGATTGAACACTGAAGCTTTCTTT
d_call: -; clone_size: -; v_call: TRBV12-3/TRBV12-4; j_call: TRBJ1-3; cdr3_aa: CASSLRKPSGNTIYF; cdr3_nt: TGTGCCAGCAGCCTCAGGAAACCCTCTGGAAACACCATATATTTT
d_call: TRBD2; clone_size: many; v_call: TRBV7-2; j_call: TRBJ2-5; cdr3_aa: CATQRGGGSQETQYF; cdr3_nt: TGTGCCACCCAACGGGGCGGGGGGAGCCAAGAGACCCAGTACTTC
d_call: -; clone_size: many; v_call: TRBV27; j_call: TRBJ1-5; cdr3_aa: CASSLSTAYQPQHF; cdr3_nt: TGTGCCAGCAGTTTATCGACGGCCTATCAGCCCCAGCATTTT
d_call: -; clone_size: once; v_call: TRBV6-6; j_call: TRBJ2-3; cdr3_aa: CASSYEPSGEVNYTQYF; cdr3_nt: TGTGCCAGCAGTTACGAACCCAGCGGAGAAGTAAACTATACGCAGTATTTT
d_call: TRBD2; clone_size: -; v_call: TRBV18; j_call: TRBJ2-7; cdr3_aa: CASSPRASGSWNEQYF; cdr3_nt: TGTGCCAGCTCACCACGCGCTAGCGGGAGCTGGAACGAGCAGTACTTC
d_call: -; clone_size: many; v_call: TRBV27; j_call: TRBJ1-6; cdr3_aa: CASSLSSAGLNSPLHF; cdr3_nt: TGTGCCAGCAGTTTATCGAGCGCGGGGTTGAATTCACCCCTCCACTTT
d_call: -; clone_size: many; v_call: TRBV28; j_call: TRBJ2-1; cdr3_aa: CATRGAGSNREQFF; cdr3_nt: TGTGCCACCCGGGGGGCGGGCTCGAACAGGGAGCAGTTCTTC
d_call: -; clone_size: many; v_call: TRBV7-2; j_call: TRBJ2-5; cdr3_aa: CASSQGAGKEAQYF; cdr3_nt: TGTGCCAGCAGCCAAGGGGCCGGCAAAGAGGCCCAGTACTTC
d_call: TRBD1; clone_size: many; v_call: TRBV7-2; j_call: TRBJ2-1; cdr3_aa: CASIPAGTGPYNEQFF; cdr3_nt: TGTGCCAGCATCCCAGCCGGGACAGGCCCATACAATGAGCAGTTCTTC